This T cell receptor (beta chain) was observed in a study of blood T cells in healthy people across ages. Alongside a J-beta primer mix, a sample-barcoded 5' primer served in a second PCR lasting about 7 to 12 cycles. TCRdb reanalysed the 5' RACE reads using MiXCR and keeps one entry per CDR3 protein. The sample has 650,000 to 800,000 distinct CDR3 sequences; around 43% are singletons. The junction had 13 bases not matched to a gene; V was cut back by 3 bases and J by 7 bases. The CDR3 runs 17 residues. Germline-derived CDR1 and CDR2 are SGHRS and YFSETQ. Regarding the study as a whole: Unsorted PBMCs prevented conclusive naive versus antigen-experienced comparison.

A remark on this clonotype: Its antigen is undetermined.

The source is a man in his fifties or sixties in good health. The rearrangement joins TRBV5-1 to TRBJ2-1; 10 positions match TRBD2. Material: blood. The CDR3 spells CASSWDPSGGAFNEQFF. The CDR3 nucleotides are TGCGCCAGCAGCTGGGATCCCAGCGGGGGGGCCTTTAATGAGCAGTTCTTC.